These 3 T cell receptor beta chains share one sample of origin, sequenced in a study of blood T cell repertoires in COVID-19. TCRdb's copy holds only in-frame clones and misses some; the assay was immunoSEQ multiplex PCR. The sample lists approximately 20,000 clones, around 80% occurring once. The sequencing sample was made of peripheral blood. The receptors originated from a man aged 55 to 70 with active COVID-19.

V and J are TRBV18 and TRBJ2-5; D may be TRBD2 (5 bases). Germline V gene sequence: CDR1 KGHSH, CDR2 LQKENI. V was cut by 2 bases and J by 4 bases, with 14 bases left in between. CDR3 length: 15 amino acids. The CDR3 sequence: CASSPFELVGETQYF. DNA of the CDR3: TGTGCCAGCTCACCATTTGAACTAGTGGGAGAGACCCAGTACTTC.

The count of this clone is one. CDR3 DNA sequence: TGCGCCAGCAGCCGCAGCGGGAACTCCTACAATGAGCAGTTCTTC. Translated, it gives CASSRSGNSYNEQFF. The chain has TRBV5-1 and TRBJ2-1, with TRBD2 identical over 7 bases. The CDR3 has 15 residues. V shed 4 bases, J shed 0 bases, and the junction held 4 bases outside the gene matches. Germline CDR1 SGHRS, CDR2 YFSETQ.

The rearrangement uses TRBV6-6 and TRBJ2-4; weak D call: TRBD2 (5 bases). CDR1 and CDR2 from the germline V gene are MNHNY and SVGAGI (reference sequence). V dropped 0 bases and J dropped 7 bases, with 13 bases sitting between them. The length of the CDR3 is 15 residues. DNA for the CDR3: TGTGCCAGCAGTTACTCGGCCACTGGGGAGAACATTCAGTACTTC. The encoded protein is CASSYSATGENIQYF.